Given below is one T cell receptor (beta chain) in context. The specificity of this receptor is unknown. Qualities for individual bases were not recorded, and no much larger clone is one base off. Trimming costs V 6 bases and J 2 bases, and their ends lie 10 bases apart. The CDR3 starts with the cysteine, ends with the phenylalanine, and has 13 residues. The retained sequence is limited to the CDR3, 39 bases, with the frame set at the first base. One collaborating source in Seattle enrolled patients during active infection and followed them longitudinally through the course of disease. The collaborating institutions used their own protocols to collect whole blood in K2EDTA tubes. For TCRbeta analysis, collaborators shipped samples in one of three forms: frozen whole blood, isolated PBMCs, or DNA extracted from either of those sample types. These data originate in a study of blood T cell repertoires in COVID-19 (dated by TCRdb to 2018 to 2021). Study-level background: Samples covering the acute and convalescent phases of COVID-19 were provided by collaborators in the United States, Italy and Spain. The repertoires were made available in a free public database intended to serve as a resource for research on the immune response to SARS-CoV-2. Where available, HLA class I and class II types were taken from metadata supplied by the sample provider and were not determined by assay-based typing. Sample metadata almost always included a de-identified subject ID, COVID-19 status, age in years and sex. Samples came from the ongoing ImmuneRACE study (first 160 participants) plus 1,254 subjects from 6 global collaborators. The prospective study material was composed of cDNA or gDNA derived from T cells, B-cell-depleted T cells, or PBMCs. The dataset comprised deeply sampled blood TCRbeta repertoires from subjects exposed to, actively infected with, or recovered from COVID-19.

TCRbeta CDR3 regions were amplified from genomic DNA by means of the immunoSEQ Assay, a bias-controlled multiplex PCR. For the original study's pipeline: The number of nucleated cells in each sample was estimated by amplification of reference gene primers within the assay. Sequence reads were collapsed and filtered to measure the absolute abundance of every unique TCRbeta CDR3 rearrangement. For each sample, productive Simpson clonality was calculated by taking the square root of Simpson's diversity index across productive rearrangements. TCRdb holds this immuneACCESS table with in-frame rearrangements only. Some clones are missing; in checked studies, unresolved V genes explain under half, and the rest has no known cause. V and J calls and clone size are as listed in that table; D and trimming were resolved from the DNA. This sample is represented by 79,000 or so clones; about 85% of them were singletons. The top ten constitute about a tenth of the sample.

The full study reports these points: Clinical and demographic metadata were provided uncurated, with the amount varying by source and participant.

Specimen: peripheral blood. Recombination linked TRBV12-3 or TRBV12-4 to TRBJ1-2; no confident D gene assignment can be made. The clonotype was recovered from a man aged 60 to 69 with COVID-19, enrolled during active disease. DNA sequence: TGTGCCAGCAGCAATGACATAAACTATGGCTACACCTTC. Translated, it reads CASSNDINYGYTF.